This entry is about one TCR beta chain. The antigen is not known. The PCR made use of 60 Vbeta and 13 Jbeta primers. Generated by immunoSEQ multiplex PCR, the TCRdb table keeps only in-frame clones and is missing some. The sample has more than 200,000 clones; over 80% are singletons. The source of the sample is a study of cytomegalovirus exposure and HLA in healthy donors. Study-level results: The classifier reportedly diagnosed cytomegalovirus status with high sensitivity and specificity. Indistinguishable V segments, including TRBV6-2 and TRBV6-3, were excluded. Data from an earlier analysis indicated that most TCR beta V segments were productive either about 87% or about 30% of the time.

CDR3 length: 14 residues. The V gene lost 2 bases and the J gene lost 2 bases, with 13 bases spanning the gap. The germline V gene has CDR1 GTSNPN and CDR2 SVGIG (reference sequence). The rearrangement joins TRBV30 to TRBJ2-7, with D perhaps TRBD2 (6 bases). The clonotype was recovered from a man aged 40-49 years in good health and CMV-seropositive. The sample was PBMCs. The CDR3 sequence is CAWSHGRTTYEQYF. As DNA, the CDR3 is TGTGCCTGGAGTCACGGGAGAACCACCTACGAGCAGTACTTC.